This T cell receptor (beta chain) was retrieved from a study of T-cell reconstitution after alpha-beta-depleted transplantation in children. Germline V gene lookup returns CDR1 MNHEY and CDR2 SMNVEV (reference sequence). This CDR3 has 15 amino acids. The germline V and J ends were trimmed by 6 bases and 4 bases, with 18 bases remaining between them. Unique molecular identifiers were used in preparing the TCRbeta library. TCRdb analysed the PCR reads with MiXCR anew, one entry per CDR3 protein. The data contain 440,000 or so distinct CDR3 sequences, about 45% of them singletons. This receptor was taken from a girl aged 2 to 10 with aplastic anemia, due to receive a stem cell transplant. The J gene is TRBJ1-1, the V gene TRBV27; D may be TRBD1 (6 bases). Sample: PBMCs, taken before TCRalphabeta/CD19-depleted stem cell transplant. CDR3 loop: CASSPWGAQGTEAFF. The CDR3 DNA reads TGTGCCAGCAGCCCTTGGGGGGCGCAGGGCACTGAAGCTTTCTTT.